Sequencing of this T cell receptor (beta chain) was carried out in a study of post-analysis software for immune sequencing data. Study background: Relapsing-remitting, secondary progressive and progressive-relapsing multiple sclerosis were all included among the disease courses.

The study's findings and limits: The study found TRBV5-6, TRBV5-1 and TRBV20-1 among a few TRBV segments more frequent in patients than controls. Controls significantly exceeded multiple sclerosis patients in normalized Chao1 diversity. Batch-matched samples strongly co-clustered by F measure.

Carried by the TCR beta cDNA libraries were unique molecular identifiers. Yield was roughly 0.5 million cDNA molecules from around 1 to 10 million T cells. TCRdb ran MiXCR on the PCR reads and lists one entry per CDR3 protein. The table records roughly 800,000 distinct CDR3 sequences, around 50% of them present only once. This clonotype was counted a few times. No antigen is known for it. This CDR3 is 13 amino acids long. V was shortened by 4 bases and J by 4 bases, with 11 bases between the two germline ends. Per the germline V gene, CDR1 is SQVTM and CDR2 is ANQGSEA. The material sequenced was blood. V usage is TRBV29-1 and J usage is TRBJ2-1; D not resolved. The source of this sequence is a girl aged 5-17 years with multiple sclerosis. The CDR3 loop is CSVVPKLYNEQFF. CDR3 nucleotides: TGCAGCGTTGTCCCCAAACTTTACAATGAGCAGTTCTTC.